A single sample is the source of the 14 T cell receptor beta chains below, sequenced in a study of shared clonotypes between healthy human individuals. Produced via immunoSEQ multiplex PCR; TCRdb's table is partial and in-frame only. Here the sample spans about half a million clones, around 73% being singletons. The sequencing sample was made of PBMCs. The receptors here all came from a woman aged 40 to 50 in good health. Some clones in this sample may be carry-over from other donors' samples.

This chain's CDR3 is CASSEDWTGNGYTF. The CDR3 nucleotides are TGTGCCAGCAGCGAGGACTGGACAGGGAATGGCTACACCTTC. The rearrangement joins TRBV7-2 to TRBJ1-2; 8 bases match TRBD1. The CDR3 extends over 14 amino acids. CDR1 and CDR2 (germline): SGHTA, FQGNSA. The junction had 8 bases not matched to a gene; V was cut back by 5 bases and J by 6 bases.

This clone was detected only a few times. The chain is built from TRBV5-4 and TRBJ1-4; no reliable D call. Trimming stripped 0 bases from V and 0 bases from J, with 6 bases between. CDR3 length equals 15 residues. Germline CDR1 and CDR2: SGHNT and YYREEE (reference sequence). In DNA form, the CDR3 reads TGTGCCAGCAGCTTGGGGAGTGCAACTAATGAAAAACTGTTTTTT. Protein product: CASSLGSATNEKLFF.

The rearrangement joins TRBV7-7 to TRBJ1-5; D not certain. CDR1 is SSHAT and CDR2 is FNYEAQ in the germline V gene (reference sequence). This CDR3 is built from 12 residues. With 1 base removed from V and 6 bases from J, the gap between germline ends came to 4 bases. The CDR3, as DNA: TGTGCCAGCAGCTTAGTTTGTCAGCCCCAGCATTTT. Its translation: CASSLVCQPQHF.

V and J are TRBV5-4 and TRBJ1-2; D remains ambiguous. Between the trimmed V and J ends, which lost 4 bases and 5 bases, there was a span of 21 bases. This CDR3 has 16 residues. CDR1 and CDR2 from the germline V gene are SGHNT and YYREEE (reference sequence). CDR3 coding DNA: TGTGCCAGCAGCGAACCCAACAGACTACGAGAATATGGCTACACCTTC. Encoded protein: CASSEPNRLREYGYTF.

The gene calls are TRBV11-2 and TRBJ2-1, with a possible D match to TRBD2 (5 bases). Germline-derived CDR1 and CDR2 are SGHAT and FQNNGV. V was shortened by 5 bases and J by 10 bases, with 21 bases between the two germline ends. The CDR3 extends over 15 amino acids. CDR3 bases: TGTGCCAGCAGCCTCGACCCCGAGAGGGTTGTGGAGCAGTTCTTC. Translated: CASSLDPERVVEQFF.

The chain carries TRBV7-3 and TRBJ1-1, with D unclear. CDR3 length equals 16 residues. Germline V CDR1 and CDR2: SGHTA, FQGTGA. Deletions cut 1 base from V and 3 bases from J, with 15 bases between. Written as DNA, the CDR3 is TGTGCCAGCAGCTTAAGATCTGGGCAATTGGACACTGAAGCTTTCTTT. It translates to CASSLRSGQLDTEAFF.

This clone turned up a few times. This chain uses TRBV9 with TRBJ1-2, with D tentatively TRBD1 (5 bases). Between the trimmed V and J ends, which lost 6 bases and 4 bases, there was a span of 22 bases. Germline CDR1 is SGDLS and CDR2 is YYNGEE. The CDR3 length is 16 residues. CDR3 DNA sequence: TGTGCCAGCACCCTTTCCGACGGGGGGGGATTCTATGGCTACACCTTC. Amino acid sequence: CASTLSDGGGFYGYTF.

The chain links TRBV6-1 to TRBJ2-3; D not certain. CDR3 length: 13 amino acids. Germline assignment: CDR1 MNHNS and CDR2 SASEGT. Trimming shortened V by 3 bases and J by 3 bases, and 7 bases separated the two germline ends. CDR3: CASSDKETDTQYF. The CDR3 coding sequence is TGTGCCAGCAGTGATAAGGAAACAGATACGCAGTATTTT.

For this clone: A read error is possible here, since a much larger clone lies one base away. The V gene is TRBV7-9, the J gene TRBJ2-3; TRBD2 is a possible D gene (5 bases). Trimming pared 4 bases from V and 0 bases from J, leaving 8 bases between. Per germline, CDR1 SEHNR and CDR2 FQNEAQ (reference sequence). This CDR3 region has 14 residues. The CDR3 is CASSSRTSTDTQYF. CDR3 in DNA: TGTGCCAGCAGCTCCAGGACTAGCACAGATACGCAGTATTTT.

The J gene is TRBJ2-2, the V gene TRBV5-1; perhaps TRBD1 as D (6 bases). V was pared by 0 bases and J by 3 bases, with 12 bases between. CDR1 SGHRS and CDR2 YFSETQ come from the germline V gene. The CDR3 totals 16 residues. CDR3 DNA: TGCGCCAGCAGCTTGGCCATGGGGGCGGACACCGGGGAGCTGTTTTTT. This sequence encodes CASSLAMGADTGELFF.

On this clone: A far larger clone differs by one base, so this is likely a read error. The chain links TRBV19 to TRBJ2-7; 12 nucleotides match TRBD2. There are 16 residues in the CDR3. Germline-derived CDR1 and CDR2 are LNHDA and SQIVND (reference sequence). As DNA, the CDR3 is TGTGTCAGTAGTATAGCCCTAGCGGGAGGGAACCACGAGCAGTACTTC. Encoded protein: CVSSIALAGGNHEQYF. The whole variable domain, remainder taken from reference TRBV19 and TRBJ2-7, is DGGITQSPKYLFRKEGQNVTLSCEQNLNHDAMYWYRQDPGQGLRLIYYSQIVNDFQKGDIAEGYSVSREKKESFPLTVTSAQKNPTAFYLCVSSIALAGGNHEQYFGPGTRLTVT.

The rearrangement joins TRBV19 to TRBJ1-5; no firm D call. The V and J ends lost 8 bases and 6 bases respectively, with 20 bases between them. CDR1 is LNHDA and CDR2 is SQIVND in the germline V gene (reference sequence). This CDR3 is built from 15 residues. The CDR3 sequence: CASRTGQRDFQPQHF. CDR3 nucleotides: TGTGCCAGTCGCACCGGGCAAAGGGATTTTCAGCCCCAGCATTTT.

In DNA, the CDR3 is TGCGCCAGCAGCCAAGAACCGCGGAGGATAGGGACCTTC. It specifies CASSQEPRRIGTF. The chain couples TRBV4-1 to TRBJ1-2; D gene uncertain. V lost 0 bases, J lost 14 bases, and 16 bases lay in between. Per the germline V gene, CDR1 is MGHRA and CDR2 is YSYEKL. CDR3 length equals 13 residues.

This clone occurred a few times. The rearrangement links TRBV7-6 to TRBJ1-3; 7 positions match TRBD1. The V gene end was trimmed by 4 bases and the J gene end by 2 bases; junction bases not matched to a gene: 8. Germline V gene lookup returns CDR1 SGHVS and CDR2 FNYEAQ. The CDR3 contains 16 residues. The DNA of the CDR3 is TGTGCCAGCAGCTCATCCCGGGACAGAACTGGAAACACCATATATTTT. It is translated as CASSSSRDRTGNTIYF.